The clone carrying this TCR beta chain appeared a few times. What it binds is not known. This entry belongs to a study of Graves' ophthalmopathy and Graves' hyperthyroidism. Investigators amplified TCR beta CDR3 regions from RNA transcripts. A first-round RT-PCR used HTBI primers, followed by a second-round multiplex PCR. TCRdb fed the multiplex PCR reads into MiXCR, producing one record per CDR3 protein. The table has hundreds of thousands of distinct CDR3 sequences, roughly 41% seen once. Overall study results and limits: Using a 13-signature model, the authors split ophthalmopathy from stable hyperthyroidism, with about 88% sensitivity and around 76% specificity.

All donors with ophthalmopathy were recorded as having moderate-to-severe activity, CAS ≥3, NOSPECS ≥4 and a duration under 3 months. This CDR3 comprises 14 residues. Germline loops: CDR1 LGHNA, CDR2 YNFKEQ. The V end was cut by 5 bases, the J end by 3 bases, with 13 bases between. The chain couples TRBV4-2 to TRBJ1-2, with D possibly TRBD1 on 5 matching bases. The receptor was isolated from an adult man with Graves' ophthalmopathy. Sequencing was done on a sample of peripheral blood. The chain's CDR3 is CASSSRDGHYGYTF. For the CDR3, the DNA is TGTGCCAGCAGCTCGAGGGACGGCCACTATGGCTACACCTTC.